This T cell receptor (beta chain) emerged from a study of T cells in Graves' hyperthyroidism and ophthalmopathy. Cells are PBMCs isolated from more than 8.5 ml of fresh blood. In germline, CDR1 is GTSNPN, CDR2 SVGIG (reference sequence). This CDR3 has 14 amino acids. V was pared by 0 bases and J by 5 bases, with 13 bases between. Regions amplified from RNA transcripts were the TCR beta CDR3 regions. HTBI primers were the set used in a first-round RT-PCR of the TCR CDR3. TCRdb analysed the multiplex PCR reads with MiXCR anew, one entry per CDR3 protein. This sample has about 600,000 distinct CDR3 sequences; around 16% occur once, and the top ten carry about 3.5%. Many counts were recorded for this clonotype.

The material sequenced was blood. This receptor was obtained from a woman aged 40 to 49 with Graves' ophthalmopathy. This chain joins TRBV30 and TRBJ1-1; tentative D call: TRBD1 (5 bases). The chain's CDR3 is CAWSVLGTETEAFF. The CDR3 DNA follows: TGTGCCTGGAGTGTACTGGGGACGGAAACTGAAGCTTTCTTT.